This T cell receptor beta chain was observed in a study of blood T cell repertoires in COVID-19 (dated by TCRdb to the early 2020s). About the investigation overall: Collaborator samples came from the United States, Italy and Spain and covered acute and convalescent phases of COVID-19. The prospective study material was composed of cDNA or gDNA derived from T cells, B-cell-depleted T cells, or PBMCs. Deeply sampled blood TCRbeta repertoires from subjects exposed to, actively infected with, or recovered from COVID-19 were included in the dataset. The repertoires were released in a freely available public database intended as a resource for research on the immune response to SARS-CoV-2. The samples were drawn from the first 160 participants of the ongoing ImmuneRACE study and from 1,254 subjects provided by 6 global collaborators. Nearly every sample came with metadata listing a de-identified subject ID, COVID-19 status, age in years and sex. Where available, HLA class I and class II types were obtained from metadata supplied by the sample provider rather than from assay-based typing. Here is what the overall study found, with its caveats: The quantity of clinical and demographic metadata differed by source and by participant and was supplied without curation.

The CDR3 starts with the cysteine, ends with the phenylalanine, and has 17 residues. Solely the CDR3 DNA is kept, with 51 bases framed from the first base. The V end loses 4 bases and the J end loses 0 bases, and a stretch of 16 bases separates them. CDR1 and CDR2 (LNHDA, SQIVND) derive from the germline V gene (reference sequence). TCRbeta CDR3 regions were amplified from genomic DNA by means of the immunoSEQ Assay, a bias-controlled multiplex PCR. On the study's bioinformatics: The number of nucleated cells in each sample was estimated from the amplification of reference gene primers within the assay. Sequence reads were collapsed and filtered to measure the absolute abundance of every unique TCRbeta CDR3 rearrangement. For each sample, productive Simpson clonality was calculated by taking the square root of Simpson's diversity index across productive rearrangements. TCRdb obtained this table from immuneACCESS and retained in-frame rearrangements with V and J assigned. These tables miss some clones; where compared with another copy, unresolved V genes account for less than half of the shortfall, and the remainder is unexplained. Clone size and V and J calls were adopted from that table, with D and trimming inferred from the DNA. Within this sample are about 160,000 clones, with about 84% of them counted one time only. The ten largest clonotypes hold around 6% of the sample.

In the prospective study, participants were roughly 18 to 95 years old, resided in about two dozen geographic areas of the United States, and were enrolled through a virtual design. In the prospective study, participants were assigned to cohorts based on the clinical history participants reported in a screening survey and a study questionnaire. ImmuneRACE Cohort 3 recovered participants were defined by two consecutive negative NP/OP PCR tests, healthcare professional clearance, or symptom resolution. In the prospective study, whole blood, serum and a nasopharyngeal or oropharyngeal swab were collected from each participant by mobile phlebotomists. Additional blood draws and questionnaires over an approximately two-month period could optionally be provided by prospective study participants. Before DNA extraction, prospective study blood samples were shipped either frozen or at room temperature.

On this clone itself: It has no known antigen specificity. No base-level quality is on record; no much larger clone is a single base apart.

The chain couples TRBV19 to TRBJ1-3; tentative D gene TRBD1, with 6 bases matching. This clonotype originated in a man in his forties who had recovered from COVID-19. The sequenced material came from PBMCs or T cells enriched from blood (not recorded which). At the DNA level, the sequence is TGTGCCAGTAGTAGGCAGGGGTGGGGAAGCTCTGGAAACACCATATATTTT. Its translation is CASSRQGWGSSGNTIYF.